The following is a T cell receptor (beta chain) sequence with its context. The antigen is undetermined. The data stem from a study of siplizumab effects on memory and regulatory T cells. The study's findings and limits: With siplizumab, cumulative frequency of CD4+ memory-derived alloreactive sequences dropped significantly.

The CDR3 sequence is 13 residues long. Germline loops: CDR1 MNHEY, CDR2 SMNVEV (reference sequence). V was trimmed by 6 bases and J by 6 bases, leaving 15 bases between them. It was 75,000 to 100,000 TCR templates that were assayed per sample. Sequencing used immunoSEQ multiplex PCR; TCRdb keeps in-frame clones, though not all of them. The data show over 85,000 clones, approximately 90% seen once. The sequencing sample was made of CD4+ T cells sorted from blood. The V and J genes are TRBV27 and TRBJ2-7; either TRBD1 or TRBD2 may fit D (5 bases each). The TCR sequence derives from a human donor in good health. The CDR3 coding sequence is TGTGCCAGCAGGGGACGCCCTACCGGCGAGCAGTACTTC. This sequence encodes CASRGRPTGEQYF.